The entry that follows covers one TCR beta chain sequence. The antigen is undetermined. This entry comes from a study of cytomegalovirus exposure and HLA in healthy donors. A multiplex PCR was run with 60 Vbeta primers and 13 Jbeta primers. TCRdb's table, derived via immunoSEQ multiplex PCR, lists solely in-frame clones and lacks some. The table has about 140,000 clones, about 80% seen once; the top ten hold roughly 6%. Germline CDR1 reads MGHRA; CDR2 reads YSYEKL. This CDR3 has 15 amino acids. V lost 3 bases, J lost 5 bases, and 4 bases stayed unmatched. Points from the study as a whole: A later analysis linked a missense DCLRE1C variant to TCR beta V- and J-gene trimming.

This chain connects TRBV4-1 to TRBJ1-4; 9 bases fit TRBD1. Input material: PBMCs. This receptor was obtained from a middle-aged woman in good health and CMV-seropositive. The CDR3 sequence is CASSHSGTGNEKLFF. The CDR3 nucleotides are TGCGCCAGCAGCCACTCCGGGACAGGGAATGAAAAACTGTTTTTT.